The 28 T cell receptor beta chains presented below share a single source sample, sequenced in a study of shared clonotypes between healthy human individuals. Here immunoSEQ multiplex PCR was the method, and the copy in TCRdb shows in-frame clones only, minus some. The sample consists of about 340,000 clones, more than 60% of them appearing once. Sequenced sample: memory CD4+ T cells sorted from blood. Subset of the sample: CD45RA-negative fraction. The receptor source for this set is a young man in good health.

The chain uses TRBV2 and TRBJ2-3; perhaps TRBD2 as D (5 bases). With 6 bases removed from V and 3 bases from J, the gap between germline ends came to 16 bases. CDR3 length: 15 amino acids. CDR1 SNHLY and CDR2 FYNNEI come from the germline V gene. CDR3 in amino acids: CASSSVVGRTDTQYF. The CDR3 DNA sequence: TGTGCCAGCAGCTCAGTAGTGGGGAGAACAGATACGCAGTATTTT.

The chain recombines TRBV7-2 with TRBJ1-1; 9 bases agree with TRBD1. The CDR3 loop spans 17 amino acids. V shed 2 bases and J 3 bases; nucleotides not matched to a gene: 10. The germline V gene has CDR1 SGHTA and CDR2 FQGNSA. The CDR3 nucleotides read TGTGCCAGCAGCTTATATGGGACAGGGTGGTTCGACACTGAAGCTTTCTTT. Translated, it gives CASSLYGTGWFDTEAFF.

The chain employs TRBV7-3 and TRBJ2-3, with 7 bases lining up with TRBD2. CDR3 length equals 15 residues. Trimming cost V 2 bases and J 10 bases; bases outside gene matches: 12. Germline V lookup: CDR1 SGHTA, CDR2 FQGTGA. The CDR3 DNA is TGTGCCAGCAGCTTACGCGCGAGTGTGGCGGGAGCGCAGTATTTT. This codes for CASSLRASVAGAQYF.

In DNA form, the CDR3 reads TGTGCCACCAGCAGACCCACCGACAGGGGACGGGAGACCCAGTACTTC. Amino acid sequence: CATSRPTDRGRETQYF. The rearrangement uses TRBV15 and TRBJ2-5; TRBD1 agrees at 8 bases. CDR3 length: 16 amino acids. J gave up 5 bases and V 2 bases, and 10 bases lay outside the gene matches. Germline CDR1 and CDR2: LNHNV and YYDKDF (reference sequence).

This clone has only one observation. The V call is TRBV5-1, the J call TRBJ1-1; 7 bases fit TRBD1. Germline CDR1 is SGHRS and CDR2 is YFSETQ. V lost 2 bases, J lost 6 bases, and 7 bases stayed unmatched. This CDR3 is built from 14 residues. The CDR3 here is CASSLGGASSEAFF. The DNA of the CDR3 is TGCGCCAGCAGCTTAGGGGGCGCTTCATCTGAAGCTTTCTTT.

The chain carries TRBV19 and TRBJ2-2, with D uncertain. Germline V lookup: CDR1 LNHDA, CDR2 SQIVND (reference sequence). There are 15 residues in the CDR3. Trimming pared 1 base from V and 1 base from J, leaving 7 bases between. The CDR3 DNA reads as TGTGCCAGTAGTATAGTCGGCGGGAACACCGGGGAGCTGTTTTTT. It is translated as CASSIVGGNTGELFF.

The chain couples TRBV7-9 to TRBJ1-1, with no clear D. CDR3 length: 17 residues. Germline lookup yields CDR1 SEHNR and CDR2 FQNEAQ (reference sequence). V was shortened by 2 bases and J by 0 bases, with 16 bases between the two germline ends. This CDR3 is CASSLSQQTNMNTEAFF. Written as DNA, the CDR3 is TGTGCCAGCAGCTTAAGTCAACAGACTAACATGAACACTGAAGCTTTCTTT.

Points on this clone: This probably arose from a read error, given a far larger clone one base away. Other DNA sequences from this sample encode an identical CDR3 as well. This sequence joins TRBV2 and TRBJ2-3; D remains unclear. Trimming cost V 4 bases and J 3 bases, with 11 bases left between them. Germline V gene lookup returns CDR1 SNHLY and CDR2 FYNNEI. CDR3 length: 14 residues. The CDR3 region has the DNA TGTGCCAGCAGTGCTACACTGGATACAGATACGCAGTATTTT. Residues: CASSATLDTDTQYF.

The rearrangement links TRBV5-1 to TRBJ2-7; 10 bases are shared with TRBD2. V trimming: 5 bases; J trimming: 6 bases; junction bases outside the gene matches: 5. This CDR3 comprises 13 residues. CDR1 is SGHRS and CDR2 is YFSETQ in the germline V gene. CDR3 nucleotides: TGCGCCAGCAGGGCCGTAGCGGGAGGCGAGCAGTACTTC. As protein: CASRAVAGGEQYF.

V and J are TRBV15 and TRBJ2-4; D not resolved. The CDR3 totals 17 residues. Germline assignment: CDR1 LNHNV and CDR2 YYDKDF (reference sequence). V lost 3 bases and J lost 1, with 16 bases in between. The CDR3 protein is CATSSHVGGVAKNIQYF. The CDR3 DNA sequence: TGTGCCACCAGCAGCCACGTGGGTGGTGTGGCCAAAAACATTCAGTACTTC.

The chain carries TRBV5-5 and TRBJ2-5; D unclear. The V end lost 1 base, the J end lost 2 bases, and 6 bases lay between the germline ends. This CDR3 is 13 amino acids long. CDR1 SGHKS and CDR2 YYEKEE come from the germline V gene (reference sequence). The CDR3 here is CASSLYSQETQYF. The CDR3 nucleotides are TGTGCCAGCAGCTTGTACAGTCAAGAGACCCAGTACTTC.

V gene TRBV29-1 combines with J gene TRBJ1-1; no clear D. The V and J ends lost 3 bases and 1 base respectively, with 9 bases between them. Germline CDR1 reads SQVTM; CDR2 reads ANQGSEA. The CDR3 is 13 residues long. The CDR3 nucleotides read TGCAGCGTTGAGGAACAGTCGAACACTGAAGCTTTCTTT. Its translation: CSVEEQSNTEAFF.

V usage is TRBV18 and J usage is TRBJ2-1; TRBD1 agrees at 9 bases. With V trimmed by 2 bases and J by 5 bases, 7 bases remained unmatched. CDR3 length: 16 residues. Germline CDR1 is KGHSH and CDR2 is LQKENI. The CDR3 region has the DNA TGTGCCAGCTCACCAACTACAGGGGGCAACGACAATGAGCAGTTCTTC. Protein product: CASSPTTGGNDNEQFF.

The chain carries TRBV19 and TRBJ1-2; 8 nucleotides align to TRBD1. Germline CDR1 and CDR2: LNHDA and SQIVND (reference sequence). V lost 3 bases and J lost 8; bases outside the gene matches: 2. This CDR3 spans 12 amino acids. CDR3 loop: CASSIGDRGYTF. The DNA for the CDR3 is TGTGCCAGTAGTATTGGGGACAGGGGCTACACCTTC.

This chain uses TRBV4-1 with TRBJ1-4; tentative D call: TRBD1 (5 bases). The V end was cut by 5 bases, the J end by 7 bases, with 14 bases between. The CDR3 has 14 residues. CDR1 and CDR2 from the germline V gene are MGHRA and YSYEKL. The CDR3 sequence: CASSARDGGEKLFF. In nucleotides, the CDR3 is TGCGCCAGCAGCGCCCGGGACGGAGGTGAAAAACTGTTTTTT.

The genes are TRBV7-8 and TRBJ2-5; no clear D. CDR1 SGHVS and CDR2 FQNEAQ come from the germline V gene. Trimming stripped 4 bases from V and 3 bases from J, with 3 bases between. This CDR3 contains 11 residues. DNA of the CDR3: TGTGCCAGCAGCTCCGAAGAGACCCAGTACTTC. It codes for CASSSEETQYF.

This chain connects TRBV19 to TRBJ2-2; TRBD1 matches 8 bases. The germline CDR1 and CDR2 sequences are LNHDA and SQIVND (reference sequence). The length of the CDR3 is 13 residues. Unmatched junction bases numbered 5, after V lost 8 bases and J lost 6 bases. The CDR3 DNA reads TGTGCCAGTGGACAGGGTCGAGCCGGGGAGCTGTTTTTT. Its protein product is CASGQGRAGELFF.

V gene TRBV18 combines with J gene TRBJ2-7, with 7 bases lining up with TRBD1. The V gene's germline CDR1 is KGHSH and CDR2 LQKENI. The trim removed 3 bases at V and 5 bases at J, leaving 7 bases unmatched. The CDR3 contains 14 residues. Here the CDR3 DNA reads TGTGCCAGCTCACCCTGGGACAGACTGGACGAGCAGTACTTC. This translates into CASSPWDRLDEQYF.

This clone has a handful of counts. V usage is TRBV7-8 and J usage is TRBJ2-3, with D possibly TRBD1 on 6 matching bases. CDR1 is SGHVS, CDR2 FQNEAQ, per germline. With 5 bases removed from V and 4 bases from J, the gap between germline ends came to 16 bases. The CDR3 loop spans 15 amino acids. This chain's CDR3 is CASSINPSGADTQYF. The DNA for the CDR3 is TGTGCCAGCAGCATCAACCCCTCAGGGGCAGATACGCAGTATTTT.

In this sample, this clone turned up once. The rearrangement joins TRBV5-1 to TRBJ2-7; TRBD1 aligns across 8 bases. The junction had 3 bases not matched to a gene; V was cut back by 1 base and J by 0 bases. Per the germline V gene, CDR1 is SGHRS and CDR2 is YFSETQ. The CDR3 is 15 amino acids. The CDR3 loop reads CASSLLDRGSYEQYF. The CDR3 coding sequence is TGCGCCAGCAGCTTGCTAGACAGGGGCTCCTACGAGCAGTACTTC.

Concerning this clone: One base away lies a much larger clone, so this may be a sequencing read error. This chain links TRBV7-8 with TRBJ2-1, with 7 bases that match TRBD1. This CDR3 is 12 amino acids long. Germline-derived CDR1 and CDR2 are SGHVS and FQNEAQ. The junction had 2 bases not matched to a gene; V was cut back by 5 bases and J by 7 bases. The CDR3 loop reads CASSLQGNEQFF. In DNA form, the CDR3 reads TGTGCCAGCAGCCTACAGGGGAATGAGCAGTTCTTC.

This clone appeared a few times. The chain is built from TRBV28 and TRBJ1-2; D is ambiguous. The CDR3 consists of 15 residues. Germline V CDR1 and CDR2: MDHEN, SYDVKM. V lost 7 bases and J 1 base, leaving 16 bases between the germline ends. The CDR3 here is CASTKGGSGNYGYTF. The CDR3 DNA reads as TGTGCCAGCACCAAAGGAGGTTCCGGTAACTATGGCTACACCTTC.

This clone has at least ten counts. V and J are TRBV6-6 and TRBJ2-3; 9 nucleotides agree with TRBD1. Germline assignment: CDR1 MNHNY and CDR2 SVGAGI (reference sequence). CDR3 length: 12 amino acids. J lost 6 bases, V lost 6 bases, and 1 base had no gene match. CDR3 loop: CASRTGGDTQYF. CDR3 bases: TGTGCCAGCAGGACAGGGGGGGATACGCAGTATTTT.

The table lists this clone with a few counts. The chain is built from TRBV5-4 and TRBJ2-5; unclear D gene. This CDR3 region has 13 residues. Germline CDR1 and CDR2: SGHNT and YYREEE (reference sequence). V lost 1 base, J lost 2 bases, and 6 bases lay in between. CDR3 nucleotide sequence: TGTGCCAGCAGCTTGAATGGGCAAGAGACCCAGTACTTC. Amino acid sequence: CASSLNGQETQYF.

Here the CDR3 DNA reads TGTGCCAGCAGTGATTGGGGATCTGGAAACACCATATATTTT. Translated, it gives CASSDWGSGNTIYF. This sequence joins TRBV6-1 and TRBJ1-3, with unresolved D. CDR3 size: 14 residues. Trimming cost V 3 bases and J 1 base, with 7 bases left between them. The germline gives CDR1 MNHNS, CDR2 SASEGT.

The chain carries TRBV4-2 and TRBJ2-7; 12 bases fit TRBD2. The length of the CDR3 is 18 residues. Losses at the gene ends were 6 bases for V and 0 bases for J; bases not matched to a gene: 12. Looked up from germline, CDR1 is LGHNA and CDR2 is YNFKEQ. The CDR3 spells CASSPGLAGSVGSYEQYF. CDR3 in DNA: TGTGCCAGCAGTCCCGGACTAGCGGGATCGGTGGGCTCCTACGAGCAGTACTTC.

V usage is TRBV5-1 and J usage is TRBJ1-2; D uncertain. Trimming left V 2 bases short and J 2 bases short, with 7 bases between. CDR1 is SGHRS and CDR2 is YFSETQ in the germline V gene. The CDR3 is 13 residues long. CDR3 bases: TGCGCCAGCAGCTTCACAGCGAACTATGGCTACACCTTC. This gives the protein CASSFTANYGYTF. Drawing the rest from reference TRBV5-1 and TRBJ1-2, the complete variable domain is KAGVTQTPRYLIKTRGQQVTLSCSPISGHRSVSWYQQTPGQGLQFLFEYFSETQRNKGNFPGRFSGRQFSNSRSEMNVSTLELGDSALYLCASSFTANYGYTFGSGTRLTVV.

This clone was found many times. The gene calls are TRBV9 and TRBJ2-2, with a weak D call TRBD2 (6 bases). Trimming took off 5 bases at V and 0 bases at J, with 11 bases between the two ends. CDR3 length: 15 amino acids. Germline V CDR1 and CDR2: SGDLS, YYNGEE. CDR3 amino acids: CASRWRDANTGELFF. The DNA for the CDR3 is TGTGCCAGCAGATGGCGGGACGCGAACACCGGGGAGCTGTTTTTT.